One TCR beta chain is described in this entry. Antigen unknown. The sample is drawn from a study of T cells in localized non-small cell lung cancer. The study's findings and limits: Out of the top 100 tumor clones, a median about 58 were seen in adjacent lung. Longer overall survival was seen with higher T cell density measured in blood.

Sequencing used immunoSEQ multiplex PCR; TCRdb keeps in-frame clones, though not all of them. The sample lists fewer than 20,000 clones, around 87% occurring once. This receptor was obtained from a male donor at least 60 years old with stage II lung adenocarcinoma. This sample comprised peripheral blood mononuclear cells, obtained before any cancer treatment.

This CDR3 reads CASSQETSGQETQYF. The CDR3 bases are TGTGCCAGCAGCCAAGAGACTAGCGGGCAAGAGACCCAGTACTTC. The rearrangement uses TRBV14 and TRBJ2-5; TRBD2 matches at 10 bases. The CDR3 loop spans 15 amino acids. CDR1 is SGHDN and CDR2 is FVKESK in the germline V gene. The J segment lost 2 bases and the V segment lost 0 bases, leaving 0 bases of the junction unmatched.